The present T cell receptor (beta chain) was sequenced within a study of long-term antiretroviral therapy in people with HIV. Study-level results: HIV repertoires had narrower CDR3 length ranges than controls. Post-ART samples showed increased diversity that remained below transplant donor control levels.

Germline V gene data show CDR1 as LNHDA and CDR2 as SQIVND (reference sequence). This CDR3 has 15 residues. J gave up 1 base and V 6 bases, and 5 bases lay outside the gene matches. Each contributor possessed a minimum of one pre-ART and a minimum of two post-ART PBMC samples. It was in the United States that all participants with HIV were treated. On this clone: Its antigen is undetermined.

With survey level as its setting, the immunoSEQ assay was v3.0. The data were produced by immunoSEQ multiplex PCR, yet TCRdb's version contains in-frame clones alone and is incomplete. The data show tens of thousands of clones, roughly 92% seen once. Sample: unsorted PBMCs, taken 4.4 years after starting antiretroviral therapy. The chain has TRBV19 and TRBJ2-5; 10 bases agree with TRBD2. The clonotype originates from a woman between 45 and 65 years old with HIV. The DNA of the CDR3 is TGTGCCAGTAGAATTAGCGGGGGGTTCCAAGAGACCCAGTACTTC. The encoded protein is CASRISGGFQETQYF.